A selection of T cell receptor beta chains follows, all from one sample in a study of blood T cell repertoires in COVID-19. Sequencing used immunoSEQ multiplex PCR; TCRdb keeps in-frame clones, though not all of them. In the table there are under 350,000 clones, about 88% of which are singletons. Sequencing was done on a sample of PBMCs or T cells enriched from blood (not recorded which). The receptors were gathered from a man in his sixties who had recovered from COVID-19. Each CDR3 is given with its conserved first and last residue. The order of the fields is V gene, J gene, clone size, D gene, CDR3 protein, CDR3 DNA. A D gene is named only where the DNA matches it firmly. For some rows the clone size is stated as once, few or many, or as a class when expanded; others skip it.

>TRBV2|TRBJ1-5|.|.
CASSGMDNRRKNQPQHF
TGTGCCAGCAGTGGGATGGATAATCGGAGGAAGAATCAGCCCCAGCATTTT
>TRBV27|TRBJ1-1|.|.
CASSSPFLTEAFF
TGTGCCAGCAGTTCCCCCTTTTTGACTGAAGCTTTCTTT
>TRBV3-1/TRBV3-2|TRBJ2-7|.|TRBD2
CASSHLAGVEEQYF
TGTGCCAGCAGCCATTTAGCGGGAGTGGAAGAGCAGTACTTC
>TRBV19|TRBJ1-5|.|.
CASSIGYSGSGPQHF
TGTGCCAGTAGTATAGGGTACTCTGGATCAGGGCCCCAGCATTTT
>TRBV5-1|TRBJ1-2|few|TRBD1
CASSPGQGGHYGYTF
TGCGCCAGCAGCCCGGGACAGGGTGGCCATTATGGCTACACCTTC
>TRBV7-2|TRBJ2-7|.|TRBD1
CASSLGTGGGYEQYF
TGTGCCAGCAGCTTGGGGACAGGGGGCGGGTACGAGCAGTACTTC
>TRBV2|TRBJ1-6|.|.
CASRGTWAARDLHF
TGTGCCAGCAGAGGAACCTGGGCCGCTCGGGACCTCCACTTT
>TRBV18|TRBJ2-2|.|.
CASSPRANTGELFF
TGTGCCAGCTCACCCAGGGCGAACACCGGGGAGCTGTTTTTT
>TRBV9|TRBJ1-3|.|.
CASSPLRSSGNTIYF
TGTGCCAGCAGCCCTCTAAGGAGCTCTGGAAACACCATATATTTT
>TRBV27|TRBJ1-5|once|.
CASSTGSNQPQHF
TGTGCCAGCAGTACAGGGAGCAATCAGCCCCAGCATTTT
>TRBV19|TRBJ2-1|.|.
CASSALGGGSNEQFF
TGTGCCAGTAGCGCCTTAGGTGGTGGGAGTAATGAGCAGTTCTTC
>TRBV29-1|TRBJ2-7|.|.
CSVVVVRSSYEQYF
TGCAGCGTTGTTGTAGTCCGAAGCTCCTACGAGCAGTACTTC
>TRBV4-1|TRBJ1-2|few|.
CASSQDAGGNYGYTF
TGCGCCAGCAGCCAAGATGCAGGAGGGAACTATGGCTACACCTTC
>TRBV29-1|TRBJ2-1|.|TRBD2
CSVRTSHEQFF
TGCAGCGTAAGGACTAGCCATGAGCAGTTCTTC
>TRBV18|TRBJ1-5|.|.
CASSQGRDFQPQHF
TGTGCCAGCTCACAGGGCAGGGATTTTCAGCCCCAGCATTTT